This T cell receptor beta chain came from a study of cytomegalovirus exposure and HLA in healthy donors. General study points: In an earlier analysis, productive rearrangement rates for most beta V segments clustered near 87% or 30%. The CMV antigen specificity of a few CMV-associated chains was confirmed through in vitro analysis. For most subjects, TCR beta sequences were reported to predict HLA-A and HLA-B alleles with accuracy.

The CDR3 covers 14 residues. In germline, CDR1 is SNHLY, CDR2 FYNNEI. Unmatched junction bases numbered 2, after V lost 6 bases and J lost 1 base. Concerning this clone itself: Its antigen is as yet unknown.

The primer mix had 60 Vbeta and 13 Jbeta primers. Produced via immunoSEQ multiplex PCR; TCRdb's table is partial and in-frame only. The data show approximately 200,000 clones, 60% to 80% seen once. This clonotype was sampled from a man aged 18 to 30 in good health and CMV-seronegative. The chain uses TRBV2 and TRBJ1-1, with 10 bases matching TRBD1. Sequencing used PBMCs. The CDR3 region is CASRRQGANTEAFF. In nucleotides, the CDR3 is TGTGCCAGCAGACGACAGGGGGCGAACACTGAAGCTTTCTTT.